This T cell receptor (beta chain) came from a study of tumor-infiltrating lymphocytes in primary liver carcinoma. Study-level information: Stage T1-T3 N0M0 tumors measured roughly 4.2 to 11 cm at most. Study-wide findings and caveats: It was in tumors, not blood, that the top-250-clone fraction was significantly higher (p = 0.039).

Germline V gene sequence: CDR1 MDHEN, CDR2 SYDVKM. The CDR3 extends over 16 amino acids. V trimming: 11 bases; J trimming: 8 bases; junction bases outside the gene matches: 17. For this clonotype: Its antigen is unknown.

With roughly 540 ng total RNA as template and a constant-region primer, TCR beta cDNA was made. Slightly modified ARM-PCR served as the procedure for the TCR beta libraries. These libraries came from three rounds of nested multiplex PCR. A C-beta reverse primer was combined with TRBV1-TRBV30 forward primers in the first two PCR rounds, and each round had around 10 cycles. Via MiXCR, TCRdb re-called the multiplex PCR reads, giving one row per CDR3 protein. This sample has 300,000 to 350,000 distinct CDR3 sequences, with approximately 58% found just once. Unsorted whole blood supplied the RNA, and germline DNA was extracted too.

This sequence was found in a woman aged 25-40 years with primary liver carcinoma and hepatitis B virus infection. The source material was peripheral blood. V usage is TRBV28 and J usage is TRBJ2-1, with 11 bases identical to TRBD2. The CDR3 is CALVWVAGGPSYEQFF. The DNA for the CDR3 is TGTGCCCTCGTTTGGGTAGCGGGAGGGCCCTCGTATGAGCAGTTCTTC.